This TCR beta chain was documented in a study of vaccination effects on CD4 cells after COVID-19. On the study more broadly: Two-dose vaccination with either BNT162b2 or mRNA-1273 was given to the participants. The study's findings and limits: Whether induced by infection or by vaccine, clones showed marked clonal contraction late after vaccination.

The CDR3 spans 15 residues. The germline CDR1 and CDR2 sequences are SNHLY and FYNNEI. The V gene end was trimmed by 6 bases and the J gene end by 6 bases; junction bases not matched to a gene: 9. Viral peptide pool expansion of antigen-specific CD4+ T cells preceded sequencing in the ViraFEST assay. CD4+ T cell isolation took place after 10 days of culture. Absence of prior SARS-CoV-2 infection characterized the vaccine recipients, who showed negative nucleocapsid antibodies. Cultures used 2 million or so PBMC per well, around 9 IU/ml IL-2 and approximately 11 ug/ml peptides. Cultures had half their medium replaced with IL-2 medium on days 3 and 7. Using immunoSEQ multiplex PCR, the repertoire was profiled, and TCRdb retains in-frame clones only, with some absent. The sample consists of around 63,000 clones, approximately 75% of them appearing once. This clone has more than one count but fewer than ten. The target antigen is unknown.

The J gene is TRBJ1-4, the V gene TRBV2; 8 bases align to TRBD1. Material: CD4+ T cells from PBMCs cultured with HCoV-OC43 spike peptides, obtained before COVID-19 vaccination. Subset in this sample: HCoV-OC43 spike overlapping peptide pool stimulation. This receptor was obtained from a human donor who received a COVID-19 vaccine. The CDR3: CASSAMTGVDEKLFF. CDR3 nucleotides: TGTGCCAGCAGCGCAATGACAGGGGTTGATGAAAAACTGTTTTTT.